This T cell receptor beta chain was documented in a study of OX40 agonist ivuxolimab in advanced cancers. Study conclusions and caveats: Researchers did not determine the expanded peripheral T cells' antigen specificity.

The assay was immunoSEQ multiplex PCR, and TCRdb's table has in-frame clones only and misses some. The repertoire holds roughly 90,000 clones, 94% seen once, with roughly 2.8% in the top ten. As for this clone: Antigen: not known.

The sequence derives from an adult with an advanced solid tumor such as melanoma, head and neck, liver or kidney cancer. This specimen consisted of CD4+ or CD8+ T cells sorted from blood, obtained in a trial of the OX40 agonist ivuxolimab.

The chain's CDR3 is CASSATGTSGGNEQFF. In DNA form, the CDR3 reads TGCGCCAGCAGCGCCACCGGGACTAGCGGGGGAAATGAGCAGTTCTTC. The rearrangement joins TRBV5-1 to TRBJ2-1, with 14 bases matching TRBD2. Germline V gene data show CDR1 as SGHRS and CDR2 as YFSETQ. V shed 4 bases and J 7 bases; nucleotides not matched to a gene: 7. CDR3 size: 16 residues.